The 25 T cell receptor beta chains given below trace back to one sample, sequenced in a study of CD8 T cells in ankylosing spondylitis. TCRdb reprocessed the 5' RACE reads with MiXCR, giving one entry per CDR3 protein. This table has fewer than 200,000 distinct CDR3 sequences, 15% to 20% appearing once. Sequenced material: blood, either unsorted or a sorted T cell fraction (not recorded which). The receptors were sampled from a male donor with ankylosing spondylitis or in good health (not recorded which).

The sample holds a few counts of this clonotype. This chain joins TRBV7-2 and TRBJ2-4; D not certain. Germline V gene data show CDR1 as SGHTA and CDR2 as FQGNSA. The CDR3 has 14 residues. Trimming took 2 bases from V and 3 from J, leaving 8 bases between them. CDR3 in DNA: TGTGCCAGCAGCTTATCACGTGACAAAAACATTCAGTACTTC. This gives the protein CASSLSRDKNIQYF.

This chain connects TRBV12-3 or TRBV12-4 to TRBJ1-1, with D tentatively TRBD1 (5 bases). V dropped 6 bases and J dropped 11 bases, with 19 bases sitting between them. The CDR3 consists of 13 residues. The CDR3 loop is CASRVRDSVGAFF. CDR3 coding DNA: TGTGCCAGCAGAGTAAGGGACTCGGTCGGCGCTTTCTTT.

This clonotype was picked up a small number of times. In DNA, the CDR3 is TGTGCCTGGAGTAGGGACAGGGCAGGGACAGATACGCAGTATTTT. This encodes CAWSRDRAGTDTQYF. The V and J genes are TRBV30 and TRBJ2-3, with 9 bases matching TRBD1. The trim removed 2 bases at V and 3 bases at J, leaving 6 bases unmatched. Germline loops: CDR1 GTSNPN, CDR2 SVGIG (reference sequence). CDR3 length: 15 residues.

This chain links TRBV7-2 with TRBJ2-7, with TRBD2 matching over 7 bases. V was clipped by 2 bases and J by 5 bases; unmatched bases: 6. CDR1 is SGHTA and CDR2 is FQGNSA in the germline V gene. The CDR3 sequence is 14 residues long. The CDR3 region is CASSLRLASHEQYF. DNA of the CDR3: TGTGCCAGCAGCTTACGACTAGCATCCCACGAGCAGTACTTC.

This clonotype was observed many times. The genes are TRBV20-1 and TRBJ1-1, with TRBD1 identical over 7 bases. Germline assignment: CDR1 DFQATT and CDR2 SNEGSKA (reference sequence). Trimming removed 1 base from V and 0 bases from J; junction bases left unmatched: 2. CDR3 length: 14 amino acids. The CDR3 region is CSARGTGMNTEAFF. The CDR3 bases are TGCAGTGCTAGAGGGACAGGAATGAACACTGAAGCTTTCTTT.

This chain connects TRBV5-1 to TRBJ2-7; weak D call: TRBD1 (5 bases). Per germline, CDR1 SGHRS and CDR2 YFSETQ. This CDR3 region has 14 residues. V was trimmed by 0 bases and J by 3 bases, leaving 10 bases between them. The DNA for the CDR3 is TGCGCCAGCAGCTTGGGGCCAGGGAACTACGAGCAGTACTTC. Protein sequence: CASSLGPGNYEQYF.

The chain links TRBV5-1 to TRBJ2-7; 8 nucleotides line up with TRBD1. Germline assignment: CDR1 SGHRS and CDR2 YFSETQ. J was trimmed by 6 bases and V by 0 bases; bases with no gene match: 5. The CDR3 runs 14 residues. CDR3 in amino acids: CASSLGQGLGEQYF. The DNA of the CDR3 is TGCGCCAGCAGCTTGGGACAGGGGCTCGGCGAGCAGTACTTC.

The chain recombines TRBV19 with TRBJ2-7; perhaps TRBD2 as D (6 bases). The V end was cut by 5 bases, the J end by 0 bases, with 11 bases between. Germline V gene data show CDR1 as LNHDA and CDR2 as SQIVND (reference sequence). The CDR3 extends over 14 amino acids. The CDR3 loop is CASSFAGNSYEQYF. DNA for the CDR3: TGTGCCAGTAGTTTTGCGGGGAACTCCTACGAGCAGTACTTC.

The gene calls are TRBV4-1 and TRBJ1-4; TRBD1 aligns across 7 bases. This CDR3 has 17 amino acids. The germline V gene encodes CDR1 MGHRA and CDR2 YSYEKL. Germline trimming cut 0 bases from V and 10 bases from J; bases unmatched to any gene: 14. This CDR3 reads CASSQDMPGTGVGKLFF. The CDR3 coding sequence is TGCGCCAGCAGCCAAGACATGCCAGGAACAGGGGTAGGAAAACTGTTTTTT.

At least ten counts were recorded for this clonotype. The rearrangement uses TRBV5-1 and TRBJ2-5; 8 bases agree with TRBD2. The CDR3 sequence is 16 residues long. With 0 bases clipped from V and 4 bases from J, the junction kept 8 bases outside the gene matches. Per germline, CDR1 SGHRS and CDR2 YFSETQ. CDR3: CASSLALTSGSETQYF. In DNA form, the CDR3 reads TGCGCCAGCAGCTTGGCTCTCACTAGCGGTTCAGAGACCCAGTACTTC.

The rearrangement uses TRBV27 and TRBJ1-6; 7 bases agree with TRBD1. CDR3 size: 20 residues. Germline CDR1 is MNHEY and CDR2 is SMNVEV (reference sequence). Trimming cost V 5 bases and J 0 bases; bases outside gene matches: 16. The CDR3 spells CASSTIQGVNRYSYNSPLHF. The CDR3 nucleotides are TGTGCCAGCAGTACCATCCAGGGGGTTAATCGTTACTCCTATAATTCACCCCTCCACTTT.

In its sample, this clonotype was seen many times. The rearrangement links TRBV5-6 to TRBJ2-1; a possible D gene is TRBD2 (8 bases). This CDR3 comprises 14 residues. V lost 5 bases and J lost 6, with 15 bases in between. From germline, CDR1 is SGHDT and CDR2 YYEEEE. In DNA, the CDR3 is TGTGCCAGCAGGGGACAGCGGGAGTTCAATGAGCAGTTCTTC. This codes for CASRGQREFNEQFF.

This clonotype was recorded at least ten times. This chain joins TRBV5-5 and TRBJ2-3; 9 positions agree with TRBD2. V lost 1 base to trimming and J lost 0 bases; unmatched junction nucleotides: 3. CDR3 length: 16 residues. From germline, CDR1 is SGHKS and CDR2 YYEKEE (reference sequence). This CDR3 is CASSLWAGGSTDTQYF. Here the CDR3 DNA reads TGTGCCAGCAGCTTGTGGGCGGGAGGGAGCACAGATACGCAGTATTTT. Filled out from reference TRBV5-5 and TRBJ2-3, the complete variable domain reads DAGVTQSPTHLIKTRGQQVTLRCSPISGHKSVSWYQQVLGQGPQFIFQYYEKEERGRGNFPDRFSARQFPNYSSELNVNALLLGDSALYLCASSLWAGGSTDTQYFGPGTRLTVL.

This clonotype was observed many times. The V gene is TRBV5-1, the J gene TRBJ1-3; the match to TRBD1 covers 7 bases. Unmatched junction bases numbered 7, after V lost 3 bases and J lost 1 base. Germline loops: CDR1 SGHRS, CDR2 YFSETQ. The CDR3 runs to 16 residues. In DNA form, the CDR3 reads TGCGCCAGCAGCTATAAAACAGGGGCTTCTGGAAACACCATATATTTT. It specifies CASSYKTGASGNTIYF.

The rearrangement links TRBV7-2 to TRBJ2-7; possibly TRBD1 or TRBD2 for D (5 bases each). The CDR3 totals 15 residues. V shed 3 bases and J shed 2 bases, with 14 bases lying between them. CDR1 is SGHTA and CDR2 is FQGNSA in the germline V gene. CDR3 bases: TGTGCCAGCAGCTTGCCGGGACGCGGTCCCTACGAGCAGTACTTC. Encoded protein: CASSLPGRGPYEQYF.

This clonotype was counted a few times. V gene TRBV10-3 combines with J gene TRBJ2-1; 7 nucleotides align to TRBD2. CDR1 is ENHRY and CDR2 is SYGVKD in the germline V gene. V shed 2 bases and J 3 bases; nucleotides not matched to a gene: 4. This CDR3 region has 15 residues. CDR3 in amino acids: CAISEVRGGYNEQFF. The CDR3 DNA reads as TGTGCCATCAGTGAGGTTCGCGGGGGCTACAATGAGCAGTTCTTC.

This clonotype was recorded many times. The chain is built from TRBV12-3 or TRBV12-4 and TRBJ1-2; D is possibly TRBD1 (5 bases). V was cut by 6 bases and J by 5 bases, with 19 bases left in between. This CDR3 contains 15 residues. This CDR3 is CASSPTGPGAYGYTF. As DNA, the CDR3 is TGTGCCAGCAGCCCCACAGGCCCGGGTGCTTATGGCTACACCTTC.

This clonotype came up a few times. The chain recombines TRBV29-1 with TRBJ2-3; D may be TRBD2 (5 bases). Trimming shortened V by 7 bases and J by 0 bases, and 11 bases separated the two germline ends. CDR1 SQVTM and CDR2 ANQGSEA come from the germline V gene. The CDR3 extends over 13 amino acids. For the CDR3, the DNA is TGCAGCGCCGCAGCGGCTAGCACAGATACGCAGTATTTT. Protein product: CSAAAASTDTQYF.

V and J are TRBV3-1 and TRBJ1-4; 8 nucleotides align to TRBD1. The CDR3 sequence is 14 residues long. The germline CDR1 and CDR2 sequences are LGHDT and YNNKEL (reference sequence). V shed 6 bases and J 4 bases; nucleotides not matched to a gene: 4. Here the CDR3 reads CASRDTGGNEKLFF. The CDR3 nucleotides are TGTGCCAGCAGAGACACAGGGGGTAATGAAAAACTGTTTTTT.

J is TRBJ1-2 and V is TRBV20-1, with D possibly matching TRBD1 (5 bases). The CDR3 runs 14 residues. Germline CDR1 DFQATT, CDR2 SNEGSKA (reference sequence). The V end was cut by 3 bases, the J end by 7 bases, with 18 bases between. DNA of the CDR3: TGCAGTGCTAGGACAAGGTCAGGGAGTATTGGCTACACCTTC. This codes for CSARTRSGSIGYTF.

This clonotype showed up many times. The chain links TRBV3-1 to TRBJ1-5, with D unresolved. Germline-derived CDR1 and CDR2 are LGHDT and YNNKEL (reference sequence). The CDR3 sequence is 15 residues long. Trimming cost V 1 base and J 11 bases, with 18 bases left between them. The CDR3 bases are TGTGCCAGCAGCCAAGCTCACTCACCGTTAGGTGCCCAGCATTTT. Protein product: CASSQAHSPLGAQHF.

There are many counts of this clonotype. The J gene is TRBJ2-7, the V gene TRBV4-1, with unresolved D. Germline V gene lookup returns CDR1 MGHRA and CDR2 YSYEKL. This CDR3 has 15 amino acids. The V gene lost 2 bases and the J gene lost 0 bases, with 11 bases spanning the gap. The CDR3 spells CASSQTERSSYEQYF. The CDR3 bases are TGCGCCAGCAGCCAAACCGAAAGGAGCTCCTACGAGCAGTACTTC.

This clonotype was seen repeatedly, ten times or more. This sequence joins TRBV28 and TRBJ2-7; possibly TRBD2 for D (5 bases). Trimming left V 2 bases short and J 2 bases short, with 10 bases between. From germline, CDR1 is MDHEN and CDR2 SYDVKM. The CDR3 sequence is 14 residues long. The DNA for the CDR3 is TGTGCCAGCAGTTTACCGGGGTTTGCCTACGAGCAGTACTTC. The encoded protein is CASSLPGFAYEQYF.

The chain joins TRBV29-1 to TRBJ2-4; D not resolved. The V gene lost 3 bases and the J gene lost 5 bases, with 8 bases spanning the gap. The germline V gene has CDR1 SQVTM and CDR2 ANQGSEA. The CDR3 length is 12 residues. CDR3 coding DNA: TGCAGCGTTGAGGGTTGGGAAAACATTCAGTACTTC. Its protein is CSVEGWENIQYF.

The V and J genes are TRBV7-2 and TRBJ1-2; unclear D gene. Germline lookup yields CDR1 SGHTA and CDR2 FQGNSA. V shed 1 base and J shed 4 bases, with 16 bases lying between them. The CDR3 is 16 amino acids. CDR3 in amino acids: CASSLGVGQTTYGYTF. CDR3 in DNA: TGTGCCAGCAGCTTAGGGGTTGGGCAGACTACCTATGGCTACACCTTC.